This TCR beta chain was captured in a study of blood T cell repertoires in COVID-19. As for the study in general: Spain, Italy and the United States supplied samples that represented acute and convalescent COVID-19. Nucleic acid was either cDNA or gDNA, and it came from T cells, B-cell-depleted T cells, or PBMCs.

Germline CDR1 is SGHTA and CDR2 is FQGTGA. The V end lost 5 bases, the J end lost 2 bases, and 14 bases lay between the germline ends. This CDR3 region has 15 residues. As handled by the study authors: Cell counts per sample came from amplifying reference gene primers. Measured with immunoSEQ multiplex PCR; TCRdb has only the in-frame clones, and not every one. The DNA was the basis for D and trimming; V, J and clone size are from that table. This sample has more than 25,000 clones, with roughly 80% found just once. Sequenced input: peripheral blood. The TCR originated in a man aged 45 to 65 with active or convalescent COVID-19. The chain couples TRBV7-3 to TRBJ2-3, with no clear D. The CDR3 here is CASSRSPFPTDTQYF. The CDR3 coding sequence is TGTGCCAGCAGCCGAAGCCCATTCCCCACAGATACGCAGTATTTT.